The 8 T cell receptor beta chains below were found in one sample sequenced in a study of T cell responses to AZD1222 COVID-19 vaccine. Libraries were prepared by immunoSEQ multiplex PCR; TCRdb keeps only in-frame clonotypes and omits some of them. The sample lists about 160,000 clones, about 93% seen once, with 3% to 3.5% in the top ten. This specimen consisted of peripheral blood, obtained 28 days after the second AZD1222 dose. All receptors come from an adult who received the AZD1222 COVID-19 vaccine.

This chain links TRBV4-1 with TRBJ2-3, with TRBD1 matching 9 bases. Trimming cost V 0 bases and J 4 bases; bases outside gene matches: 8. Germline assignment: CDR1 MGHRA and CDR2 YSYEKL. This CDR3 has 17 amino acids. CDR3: CASSQEAPGQGSDTQYF. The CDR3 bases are TGCGCCAGCAGCCAAGAGGCCCCGGGACAGGGATCAGATACGCAGTATTTT.

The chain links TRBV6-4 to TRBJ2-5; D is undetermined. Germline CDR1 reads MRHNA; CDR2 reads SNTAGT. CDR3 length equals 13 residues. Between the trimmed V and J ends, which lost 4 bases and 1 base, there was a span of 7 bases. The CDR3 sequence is CASSVGPQETQYF. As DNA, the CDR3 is TGTGCCAGCAGTGTAGGACCCCAAGAGACCCAGTACTTC.

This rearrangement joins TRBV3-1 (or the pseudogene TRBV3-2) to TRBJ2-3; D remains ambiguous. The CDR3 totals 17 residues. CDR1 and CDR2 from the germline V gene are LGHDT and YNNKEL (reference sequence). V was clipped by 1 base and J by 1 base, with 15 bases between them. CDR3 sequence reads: CASSQVLTVPGTDTQYF. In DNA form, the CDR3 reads TGTGCCAGCAGCCAAGTCTTAACTGTTCCAGGCACAGATACGCAGTATTTT.

DNA for the CDR3: TGTGCCAGCAGTGAATTGGGAGGGGAGGGCACTGAAGCTTTCTTT. It codes for CASSELGGEGTEAFF. The chain combines TRBV25-1 with TRBJ1-1, with a weak D call TRBD1 (5 bases). The V gene lost 1 base and the J gene lost 4 bases, with 13 bases spanning the gap. The CDR3 is made up of 15 amino acids. Per the germline V gene, CDR1 is MGHDK and CDR2 is SYGVNS.

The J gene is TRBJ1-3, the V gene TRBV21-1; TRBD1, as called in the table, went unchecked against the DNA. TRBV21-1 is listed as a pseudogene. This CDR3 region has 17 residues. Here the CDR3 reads CASSKGTGTLSGNTIYF. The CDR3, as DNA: TGTGCCAGCAGCAAGGGGACAGGTACCCTCTCTGGAAACACCATATATTTT.

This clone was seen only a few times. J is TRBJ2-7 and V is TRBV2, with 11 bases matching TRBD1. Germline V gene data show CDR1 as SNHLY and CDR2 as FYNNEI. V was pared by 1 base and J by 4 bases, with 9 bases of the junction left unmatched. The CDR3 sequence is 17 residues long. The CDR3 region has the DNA TGTGCCAGCAGTGAAGACCGTGTGGGGACAGGGGGGTACGAGCAGTACTTC. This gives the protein CASSEDRVGTGGYEQYF. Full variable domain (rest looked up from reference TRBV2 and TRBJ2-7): EPEVTQTPSHQVTQMGQEVILRCVPISNHLYFYWYRQILGQKVEFLVSFYNNEISEKSEIFDDQFSVERPDGSNFTLKIRSTKLEDSAMYFCASSEDRVGTGGYEQYFGPGTRLTVT.

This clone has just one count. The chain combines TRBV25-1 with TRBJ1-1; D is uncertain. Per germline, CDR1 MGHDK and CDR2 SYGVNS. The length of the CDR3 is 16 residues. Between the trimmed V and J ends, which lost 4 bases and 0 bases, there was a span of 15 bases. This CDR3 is CASSANILQVNTEAFF. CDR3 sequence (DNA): TGTGCCAGCAGTGCAAACATCTTGCAGGTGAACACTGAAGCTTTCTTT. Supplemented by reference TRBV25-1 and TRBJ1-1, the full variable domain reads EADIYQTPRYLVIGTGKKITLECSQTMGHDKMYWYQQDPGMELHLIHYSYGVNSTEKGDLSSESTVSRIRTEHFPLTLESARPSHTSQYLCASSANILQVNTEAFFGQGTRLTVV.

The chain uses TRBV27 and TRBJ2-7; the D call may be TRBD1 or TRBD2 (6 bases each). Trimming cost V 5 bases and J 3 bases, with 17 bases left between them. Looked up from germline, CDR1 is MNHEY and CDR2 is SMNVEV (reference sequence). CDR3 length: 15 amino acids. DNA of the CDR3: TGTGCCAGCAGTCCCCTTGGGGGGCGCTTCTACGAGCAGTACTTC. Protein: CASSPLGGRFYEQYF.